This T cell receptor (beta chain) was documented in a study of response to subunit inactivated influenza vaccine. The study's findings and limits: It was suggested by the authors that few new T cells are recruited by each seasonal influenza vaccination.

This clonotype was seen a few times. Its target is unknown. TCRdb called the RT-PCR reads again in MiXCR, with one record for every CDR3 protein. Of about 650,000 distinct CDR3 sequences in the sample, 12% to 15% were seen once. The sequences come from PBMCs from blood, collected around 15 days before vaccination. The sequence was collected from a man aged 45-65 years who received an inactivated influenza vaccine.

CDR3 sequence: CASSLTGGVQFF. In DNA form, the CDR3 reads TGTGCCAGCAGTCTGACGGGAGGAGTGCAGTTCTTC. The chain employs TRBV2 and TRBJ2-1; 7 nucleotides line up with TRBD2. V lost 5 bases, J lost 12 bases, and 7 bases stayed unmatched. CDR3 size: 12 residues. Germline lookup yields CDR1 SNHLY and CDR2 FYNNEI.